This record looks at one TCR beta chain sequence and its context. Its antigen remains unidentified. Possible read error: a much larger clone is one base away. This specimen belongs to a study of Graves' ophthalmopathy and Graves' hyperthyroidism. Study-wide findings and caveats: Separation of ophthalmopathy from stable hyperthyroidism was achieved by a 13-signature model, at about 91% sensitivity and roughly 80% specificity.

V was clipped by 1 base and J by 6 bases; unmatched bases: 6. The germline CDR1 and CDR2 sequences are DFQATT and SNEGSKA (reference sequence). CDR3 size: 14 residues. RNA served as the template for amplifying TCR beta CDR3 regions. Following a first-round RT-PCR that used HTBI primers, a second-round multiplex PCR was carried out. TCRdb itself ran the multiplex PCR reads through MiXCR, one entry per CDR3 protein. The sample includes more than 550,000 distinct CDR3 sequences, roughly two fifths of them seen just once. Clinical symptoms, serum thyroxine, TRAb, thyroid ultrasound and orbital computed tomography determined diagnosis. The PBMCs originated from approximately 10 ml of fresh peripheral blood.

This TCR derives from an adult man with Graves' ophthalmopathy. Sequenced sample: peripheral blood. This chain connects TRBV20-1 to TRBJ2-7; TRBD1 aligns across 10 bases. CDR3 sequence: CSARGLGQGREQYF. CDR3 DNA: TGCAGTGCTAGAGGTCTGGGACAGGGGCGCGAGCAGTACTTC.